This T cell receptor (beta chain) was retrieved from a study of technical replicates of blood from a few donors. Germline CDR1 and CDR2: MNHEY and SVGAGI. This CDR3 is 16 amino acids long. Using immunoSEQ multiplex PCR, the repertoire was profiled, and TCRdb retains in-frame clones only, with some absent. The profile shows some 89,000 clones, about 94% of them singletons. This clone was seen only a few times. A junction boundary mismatches the germline segment, possibly from a read error. The receptor was isolated from a human donor in good health. The gene calls are TRBV6-5 and TRBJ1-1, with TRBD1 identical over 7 bases. The specimen was T cells isolated from PBMCs. The CDR3 DNA follows: TGTGCCAGCACTTACGGGGCGACAGGGATCAACACTGAAGCTTTCTTT. Its translation: CASTYGATGINTEAFF.